Presented here are 21 T cell receptor beta chains from one specimen sequenced in a study of blood T cell repertoires in COVID-19. The assay was immunoSEQ multiplex PCR, and TCRdb's table has in-frame clones only and misses some. The profile shows 250,000 to 400,000 clones, approximately 90% of them singletons. Sequenced sample: peripheral blood. The receptors stem from a woman aged 25 to 39 with COVID-19, enrolled during active disease.

This clone was detected only a few times. V is TRBV15 and J is TRBJ2-1; D might be TRBD1 (5 bases). Germline V gives CDR1 LNHNV, CDR2 YYDKDF (reference sequence). The length of the CDR3 is 14 residues. V lost 1 base to trimming and J lost 4 bases, with 8 bases between them. CDR3 sequence reads: CATSRGNRYNEQFF. The CDR3 nucleotides read TGTGCCACCAGCAGAGGGAACAGGTACAATGAGCAGTTCTTC.

The chain uses TRBV6-6 and TRBJ1-2; D is uncertain. Germline V gene data show CDR1 as MNHNY and CDR2 as SVGAGI (reference sequence). The CDR3 has 11 amino acids. Trimming removed 11 bases from V and 2 bases from J, with 9 bases in between. The CDR3 DNA is TGTGCCGTGACATGGAACTATGGCTACACCTTC. Its translation: CAVTWNYGYTF.

This clone was detected once. This chain joins TRBV5-6 and TRBJ2-3; D perhaps matches TRBD2 (6 bases). The V and J ends lost 4 bases and 9 bases respectively, with 12 bases between them. Germline V gene data show CDR1 as SGHDT and CDR2 as YYEEEE. The CDR3 covers 12 residues. The CDR3 nucleotides are TGTGCCAGCAGCCCGACCGGAGGGACGCAGTATTTT. This codes for CASSPTGGTQYF.

This chain joins TRBV3-1 (or the pseudogene TRBV3-2) and TRBJ1-5; D is undetermined. This CDR3 has 15 residues. Germline values: CDR1 LGHDT, CDR2 YNNKEL (reference sequence). Trimming left V 1 base short and J 0 bases short, with 7 bases between. The CDR3 DNA reads as TGTGCCAGCAGCCAAGGAGGGAATAGCAATCAGCCCCAGCATTTT. Protein product: CASSQGGNSNQPQHF.

The chain has TRBV7-8 and TRBJ2-7; D remains unclear. There are 12 residues in the CDR3. Germline V gene sequence: CDR1 SGHVS, CDR2 FQNEAQ. Trimming shortened V by 0 bases and J by 7 bases, and 7 bases separated the two germline ends. DNA of the CDR3: TGTGCCAGCAGCTTAGCCTTGAGGGAGCAGTACTTC. Protein sequence: CASSLALREQYF.

The CDR3 region has the DNA TGTGCCAGCAGTTTAGGACAGGGACGAAAACTGTTTTTT. This encodes CASSLGQGRKLFF. The rearrangement joins TRBV28 to TRBJ1-4; 8 bases fit TRBD1. Unmatched junction bases numbered 3, after V lost 2 bases and J lost 10 bases. CDR3 length: 13 residues. The germline gives CDR1 MDHEN, CDR2 SYDVKM.

V and J are TRBV19 and TRBJ1-4, with a weak D call TRBD1 (6 bases). CDR1 LNHDA and CDR2 SQIVND come from the germline V gene (reference sequence). Trimming stripped 11 bases from V and 7 bases from J, with 20 bases between. The CDR3 loop spans 14 amino acids. CDR3 DNA sequence: TGTGCCTCCCTGGACCGGGGGGGCGGTGAAAAACTGTTTTTT. Protein: CASLDRGGGEKLFF.

This clone was picked up a small number of times. The genes are TRBV20-1 and TRBJ1-3; D not certain. The V gene lost 3 bases and the J gene lost 3 bases, with 3 bases spanning the gap. The CDR3 has 11 amino acids. The germline gives CDR1 DFQATT, CDR2 SNEGSKA (reference sequence). This chain's CDR3 is CSASGGNTIYF. CDR3 coding DNA: TGCAGTGCTAGCGGTGGAAACACCATATATTTT.

The chain has TRBV3-1 (or the pseudogene TRBV3-2) and TRBJ1-4, with D possibly TRBD1 on 6 matching bases. The V gene lost 3 bases and the J gene lost 8 bases, with 19 bases spanning the gap. The V gene's germline CDR1 is LGHDT and CDR2 YNNKEL (reference sequence). The CDR3 extends over 16 amino acids. CDR3 amino acids: CASSQTNRVYTEKLFF. The DNA for the CDR3 is TGTGCCAGCAGCCAGACAAACAGGGTATACACCGAAAAACTGTTTTTT.

A single count supports this clone. The CDR3 region is CASSFGTQGDTDTQYF. The CDR3 nucleotides read TGTGCCAGCAGCTTCGGAACCCAGGGGGACACAGATACGCAGTATTTT. The rearrangement uses TRBV11-3 and TRBJ2-3; TRBD1 matches at 7 bases. The V gene's germline CDR1 is SGHNT and CDR2 YENEEA. There are 16 residues in the CDR3. The ends lost 3 bases at V and 2 bases at J; junction bases unmatched: 8.

Notes on this clone: One end of the junction fails to match germline, which may point to a read error. The rearrangement uses TRBV3-1 (or the pseudogene TRBV3-2) and TRBJ2-1, with D tentatively TRBD1 (5 bases). Per the germline V gene, CDR1 is LGHDT and CDR2 is YNNKEL (reference sequence). The CDR3 length is 15 residues. The DNA for the CDR3 is TGTGCCAGCAGCCAAGATGGGCAGGGCTACGATGAGCAGTTCTTC. This encodes CASSQDGQGYDEQFF.

The gene calls are TRBV7-9 and TRBJ1-4; weak D call: TRBD1 (5 bases). This CDR3 comprises 15 residues. CDR1 SEHNR and CDR2 FQNEAQ come from the germline V gene (reference sequence). V was clipped by 0 bases and J by 5 bases, with 10 bases between them. The CDR3 DNA reads as TGTGCCAGCAGCTTAGCTCAGGGATTAAATGAAAAACTGTTTTTT. Protein product: CASSLAQGLNEKLFF.

J is TRBJ2-1 and V is TRBV27, with 13 bases lining up with TRBD2. Germline values: CDR1 MNHEY, CDR2 SMNVEV (reference sequence). This CDR3 has 16 residues. Unmatched junction bases numbered 3, after V lost 5 bases and J lost 2 bases. CDR3 in amino acids: CASSPLAGGPYNEQFF. DNA of the CDR3: TGTGCCAGCAGTCCACTAGCGGGGGGGCCCTACAATGAGCAGTTCTTC.

The gene calls are TRBV5-1 and TRBJ1-1; the D gene is possibly TRBD1 (6 bases). The CDR3 runs to 14 residues. Germline values: CDR1 SGHRS, CDR2 YFSETQ. Deletions cut 6 bases from V and 4 bases from J, with 16 bases between. DNA of the CDR3: TGCGCCAGCAAGCGAAACCAGGGGATCACTGAAGCTTTCTTT. Its translation is CASKRNQGITEAFF.

This chain uses TRBV6-5 with TRBJ2-7; 7 bases agree with TRBD1. CDR3 length: 13 amino acids. Germline V CDR1 and CDR2: MNHEY, SVGAGI. V lost 5 bases and J lost 6; bases outside the gene matches: 7. CDR3 sequence (DNA): TGTGCCAGCAGTCCCCAGACAGGGTTCGAGCAGTACTTC. It is translated as CASSPQTGFEQYF.

The table lists this clone with many counts. The CDR3 here is CASSDSEFGELFF. CDR3 DNA: TGTGCCAGCAGTGACTCGGAGTTCGGGGAGCTGTTTTTT. The chain uses TRBV6-4 and TRBJ2-2; unclear D gene. Per germline, CDR1 MRHNA and CDR2 SNTAGT. The germline V and J ends were trimmed by 0 bases and 7 bases, with 6 bases remaining between them. This CDR3 has 13 residues.

The genes are TRBV21-1 and TRBJ1-6. TRBV21-1 is given as a pseudogene. The CDR3 has 18 amino acids. CDR3 in amino acids: CASSKSPSGTSYNSPLHF. The DNA for the CDR3 is TGTGCCAGCAGCAAATCCCCTAGCGGGACTAGCTATAATTCACCCCTCCACTTT.

This chain links TRBV6-5 with TRBJ2-5; 7 bases are a match to TRBD2. The germline gives CDR1 MNHEY, CDR2 SVGAGI. Unmatched junction bases numbered 7, after V lost 8 bases and J lost 1 base. The CDR3 spans 14 residues. The CDR3 DNA sequence: TGTGCCAGCTCAAGGCGGGGGACCCAAGAGACCCAGTACTTC. It specifies CASSRRGTQETQYF.

The CDR3 coding sequence is TGTGCCAGCAGCCAGGGGGACAGGATGAACACTGAAGCTTTCTTT. Translated: CASSQGDRMNTEAFF. The chain uses TRBV3-1 (or the pseudogene TRBV3-2) and TRBJ1-1, with 8 bases aligning to TRBD1. The ends lost 3 bases at V and 0 bases at J; junction bases unmatched: 3. This CDR3 contains 15 residues. CDR1 is LGHDT, CDR2 YNNKEL, per germline (reference sequence).

V gene TRBV15 combines with J gene TRBJ1-4; TRBD1 matches at 10 bases. Per germline, CDR1 LNHNV and CDR2 YYDKDF (reference sequence). This CDR3 spans 13 amino acids. After removal of 6 bases from V and 8 bases from J, the junction contained 3 bases not matched to a gene. CDR3 in DNA: TGTGCCACCAGTAGGACAGGGGGAGAAAAACTGTTTTTT. This sequence encodes CATSRTGGEKLFF.

The gene calls are TRBV7-2 and TRBJ1-5, with a tentative D call TRBD1 (6 bases). This CDR3 is built from 15 residues. V was shortened by 2 bases and J by 1 base, with 9 bases between the two germline ends. Per germline, CDR1 SGHTA and CDR2 FQGNSA. The DNA of the CDR3 is TGTGCCAGCAGCTTACGAGGGGGAAGCAATCAGCCCCAGCATTTT. It translates to CASSLRGGSNQPQHF.